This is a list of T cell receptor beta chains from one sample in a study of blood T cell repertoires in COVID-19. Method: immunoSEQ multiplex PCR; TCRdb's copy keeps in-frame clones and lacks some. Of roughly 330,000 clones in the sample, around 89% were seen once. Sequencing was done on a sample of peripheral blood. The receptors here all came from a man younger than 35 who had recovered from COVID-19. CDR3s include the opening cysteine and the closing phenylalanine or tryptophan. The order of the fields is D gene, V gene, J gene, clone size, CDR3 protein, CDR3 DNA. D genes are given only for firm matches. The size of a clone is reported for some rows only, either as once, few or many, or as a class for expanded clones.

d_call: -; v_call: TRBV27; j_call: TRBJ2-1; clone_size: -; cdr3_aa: CASSLSRIPSYNEQFF; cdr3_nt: TGTGCCAGCAGTTTATCGCGTATCCCCTCCTACAATGAGCAGTTCTTC
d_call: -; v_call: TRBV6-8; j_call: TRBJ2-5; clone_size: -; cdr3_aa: CASSYRETQYF; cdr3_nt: TGTGCCAGCAGTTACCGAGAGACCCAGTACTTC
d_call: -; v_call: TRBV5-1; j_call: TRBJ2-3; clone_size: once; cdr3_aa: CASSLGETTPTDTQYF; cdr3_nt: TGCGCCAGCAGCTTGGGGGAGACTACGCCCACAGATACGCAGTATTTT
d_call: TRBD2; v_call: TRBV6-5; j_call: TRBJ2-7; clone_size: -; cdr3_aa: CASRGPGLAGVEQYF; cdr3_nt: TGTGCCAGCAGGGGCCCGGGACTAGCGGGAGTTGAGCAGTACTTC
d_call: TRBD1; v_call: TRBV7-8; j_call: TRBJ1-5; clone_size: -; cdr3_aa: CASSSRQGALNQPQHF; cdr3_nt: TGTGCCAGCAGCTCTCGACAGGGGGCCCTTAATCAGCCCCAGCATTTT
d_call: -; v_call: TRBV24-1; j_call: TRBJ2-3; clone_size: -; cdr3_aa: CATSESAGRTDTQYF; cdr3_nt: TGTGCCACCAGTGAATCCGCAGGGCGCACAGATACGCAGTATTTT
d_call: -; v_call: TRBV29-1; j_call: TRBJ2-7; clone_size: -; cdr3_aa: CSVALPSYEQYF; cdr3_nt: TGCAGCGTTGCTCTTCCCTCCTACGAGCAGTACTTC
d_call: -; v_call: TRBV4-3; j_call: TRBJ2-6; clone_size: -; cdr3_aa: CASSQLSGANVLTF; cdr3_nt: TGCGCCAGCAGCCAACTCTCTGGGGCCAACGTCCTGACTTTC
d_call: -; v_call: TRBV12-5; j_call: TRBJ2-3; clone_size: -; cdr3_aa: CASGTGGTDTQYF; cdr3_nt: TGTGCTAGTGGGACGGGGGGCACAGATACGCAGTATTTT
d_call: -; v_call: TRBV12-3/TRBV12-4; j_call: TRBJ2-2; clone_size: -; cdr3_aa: CASSRNTGELFF; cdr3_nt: TGTGCCAGCAGCCGGAACACCGGGGAGCTGTTTTTT
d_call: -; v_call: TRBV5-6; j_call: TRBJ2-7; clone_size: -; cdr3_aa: CASSLVEVPEQYF; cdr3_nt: TGTGCCAGCAGCTTGGTGGAGGTCCCCGAGCAGTACTTC
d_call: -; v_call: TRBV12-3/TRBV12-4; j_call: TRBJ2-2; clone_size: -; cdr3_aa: CASSFLAGELFF; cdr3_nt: TGTGCCAGCAGTTTTCTCGCCGGGGAGCTGTTTTTT
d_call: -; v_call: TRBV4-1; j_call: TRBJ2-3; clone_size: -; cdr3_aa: CASSPNQGGDSTDTQYF; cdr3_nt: TGCGCCAGCAGCCCAAACCAGGGAGGAGATAGCACAGATACGCAGTATTTT
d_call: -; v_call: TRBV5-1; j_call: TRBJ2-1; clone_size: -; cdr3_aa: CASSSTRSSYNEQFF; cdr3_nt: TGCGCCAGCAGCTCCACCAGAAGCTCCTACAATGAGCAGTTCTTC
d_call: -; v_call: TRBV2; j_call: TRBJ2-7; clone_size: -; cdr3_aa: CATRLSYEQYF; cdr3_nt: TGTGCCACGCGACTCTCCTACGAGCAGTACTTC
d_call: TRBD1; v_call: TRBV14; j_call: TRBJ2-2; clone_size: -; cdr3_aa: CASSHRDRAIGELFF; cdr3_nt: TGTGCCAGCAGCCACCGGGACAGGGCTATCGGGGAGCTGTTTTTT
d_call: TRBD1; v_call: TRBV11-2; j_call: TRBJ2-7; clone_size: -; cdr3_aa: CASSPTGGEQYF; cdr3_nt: TGTGCCAGCAGCCCGACAGGGGGCGAGCAGTACTTC
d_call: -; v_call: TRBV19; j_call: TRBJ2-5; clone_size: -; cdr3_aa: CASSPAAGGYQETQYF; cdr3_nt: TGTGCCAGTAGTCCAGCCGCAGGGGGGTACCAAGAGACCCAGTACTTC
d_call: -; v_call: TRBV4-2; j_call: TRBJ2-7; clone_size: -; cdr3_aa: CASSQEQRNSYEQYF; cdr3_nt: TGTGCCAGCAGCCAAGAGCAACGGAACAGCTACGAGCAGTACTTC
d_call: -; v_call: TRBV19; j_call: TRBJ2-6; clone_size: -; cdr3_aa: CASSMSSGSGANVLTF; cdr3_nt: TGTGCCAGTAGTATGTCTTCGGGCTCTGGGGCCAACGTCCTGACTTTC
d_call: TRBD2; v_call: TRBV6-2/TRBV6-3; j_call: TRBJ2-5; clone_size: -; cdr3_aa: CASSYHGVSGSQETQYF; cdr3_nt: TGTGCCAGCAGTTACCACGGGGTGAGCGGGAGCCAAGAGACCCAGTACTTC
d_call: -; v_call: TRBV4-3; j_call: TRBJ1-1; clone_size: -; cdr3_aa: CASSQGRQPYTEAFF; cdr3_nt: TGCGCCAGCAGCCAAGGTAGACAGCCCTACACTGAAGCTTTCTTT
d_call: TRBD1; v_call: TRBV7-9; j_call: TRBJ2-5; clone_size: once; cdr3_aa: CASSLRQGPGETQYF; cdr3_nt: TGTGCCAGCAGCTTAAGACAGGGGCCAGGGGAGACCCAGTACTTC
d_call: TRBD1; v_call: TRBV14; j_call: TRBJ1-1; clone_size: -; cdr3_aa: CASSRTGRGTEAFF; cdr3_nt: TGTGCCAGCAGCCGGACAGGGCGGGGGACTGAAGCTTTCTTT
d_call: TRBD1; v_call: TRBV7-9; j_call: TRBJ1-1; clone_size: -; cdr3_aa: CASSPRQGSAFF; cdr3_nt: TGTGCCAGCAGCCCACGACAGGGCTCGGCTTTCTTT